The 8 T cell receptor beta chains below were found in one sample sequenced in a study of CD8+ T cells in alopecia areata. This sample's treatment: oral pan-JAK inhibitor, 5-10 mg twice daily. TCR sequencing used cDNA made by reverse transcription of extracted RNA. TCRdb's copy holds only in-frame clones and misses some; the assay was immunoSEQ multiplex PCR. Of hundreds of thousands of clones in the sample, over 45% are singletons; the top ten hold 0.75% to 0.95%. Sequencing used CD4+ T cells sorted from blood, obtained around week 54, from a patient treated with tofacitinib. These receptors all stem from a human donor with alopecia areata.

This clone came up a few times. This chain uses TRBV7-2 with TRBJ1-2, with 8 positions matching TRBD1. The V gene end was trimmed by 4 bases and the J gene end by 8 bases; junction bases not matched to a gene: 15. Germline CDR1 is SGHTA and CDR2 is FQGNSA. This CDR3 is 16 amino acids long. CDR3 sequence: CASSSQGAQALMGYTF. DNA of the CDR3: TGTGCCAGCAGCTCGCAGGGGGCGCAGGCATTGATGGGCTACACCTTC.

Only a few counts were recorded for this clone. V and J are TRBV7-6 and TRBJ2-2; D not resolved. Trimming took 1 base from V and 6 from J, leaving 6 bases between them. Per the germline V gene, CDR1 is SGHVS and CDR2 is FNYEAQ. There are 13 residues in the CDR3. The CDR3 nucleotides read TGTGCCAGCAGCTTAGGGTTGGCCGGGGAGCTGTTTTTT. Encoded protein: CASSLGLAGELFF.

The V and J genes are TRBV2 and TRBJ1-2; no firm D call. Trimming took off 3 bases at V and 1 base at J, with 6 bases between the two ends. Germline CDR1 is SNHLY and CDR2 is FYNNEI. This CDR3 contains 13 residues. The CDR3 is CASSDSVNYGYTF. CDR3 DNA sequence: TGTGCCAGCAGTGATTCCGTTAACTATGGCTACACCTTC.

The chain couples TRBV5-1 to TRBJ2-5; possibly TRBD1 for D (5 bases). V was cut by 5 bases and J by 2 bases, with 16 bases left in between. CDR3 length: 15 amino acids. Germline assignment: CDR1 SGHRS and CDR2 YFSETQ. The CDR3 DNA reads TGCGCCAGCAGTCCCCGATGGGGCCCACAAGAGACCCAGTACTTC. It encodes CASSPRWGPQETQYF.

V is TRBV19 and J is TRBJ2-2; D is undetermined. Germline V CDR1 and CDR2: LNHDA, SQIVND (reference sequence). V was clipped by 3 bases and J by 6 bases, with 11 bases between them. This CDR3 is 14 amino acids long. CDR3 coding DNA: TGTGCCAGTAGTATCCCAGGTCCCGCCGGGGAGCTGTTTTTT. This gives the protein CASSIPGPAGELFF.

V and J are TRBV7-2 and TRBJ1-2; tentatively, D is TRBD1 (5 bases). The CDR3 is made up of 13 amino acids. The ends were cut back, 5 bases at V and 4 bases at J, with 11 bases in the middle. In germline, CDR1 is SGHTA, CDR2 FQGNSA. CDR3 in DNA: TGTGCCAGCAGCCGGGGCCCTGGCTATGGCTACACCTTC. Residues: CASSRGPGYGYTF. The whole variable domain, remainder taken from reference TRBV7-2 and TRBJ1-2, is GAGVSQSPSNKVTEKGKDVELRCDPISGHTALYWYRQSLGQGLEFLIYFQGNSAPDKSGLPSDRFSAERTGGSVSTLTIQRTQQEDSAVYLCASSRGPGYGYTFGSGTRLTVV.

The chain uses TRBV27 and TRBJ2-2, with 10 bases aligning to TRBD1. This CDR3 region has 16 residues. The J segment lost 7 bases and the V segment lost 1 base, leaving 6 bases of the junction unmatched. CDR1 is MNHEY, CDR2 SMNVEV, per germline (reference sequence). CDR3: CASSLFRTGGSGELFF. The CDR3 DNA reads TGTGCCAGCAGTTTATTCCGGACAGGGGGAAGCGGGGAGCTGTTTTTT.

The chain carries TRBV29-1 and TRBJ1-2; perhaps TRBD1 as D (6 bases). In germline, CDR1 is SQVTM, CDR2 ANQGSEA. The CDR3 extends over 11 amino acids. V gave up 7 bases and J gave up 8 bases, with 14 bases separating them. CDR3: CSAGTGFGYTF. For the CDR3, the DNA is TGCAGCGCTGGAACAGGGTTCGGCTACACCTTC.